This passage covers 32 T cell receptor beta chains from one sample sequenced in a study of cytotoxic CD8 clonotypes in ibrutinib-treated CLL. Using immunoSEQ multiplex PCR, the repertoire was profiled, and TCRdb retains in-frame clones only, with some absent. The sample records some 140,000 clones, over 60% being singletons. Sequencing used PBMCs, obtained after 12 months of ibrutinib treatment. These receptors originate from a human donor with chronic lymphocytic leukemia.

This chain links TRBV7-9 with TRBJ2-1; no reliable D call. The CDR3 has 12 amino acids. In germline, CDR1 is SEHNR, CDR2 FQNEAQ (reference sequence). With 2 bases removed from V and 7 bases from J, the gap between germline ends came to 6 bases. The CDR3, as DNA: TGTGCCAGCAGCTTAAGTCCGAATGAGCAGTTCTTC. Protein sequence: CASSLSPNEQFF.

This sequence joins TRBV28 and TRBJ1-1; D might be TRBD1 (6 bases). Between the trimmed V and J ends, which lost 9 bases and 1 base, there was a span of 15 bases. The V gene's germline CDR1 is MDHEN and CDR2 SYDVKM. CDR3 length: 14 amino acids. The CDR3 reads CASPGQGKNTEAFF. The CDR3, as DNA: TGTGCCAGTCCGGGGCAGGGGAAGAACACTGAAGCTTTCTTT.

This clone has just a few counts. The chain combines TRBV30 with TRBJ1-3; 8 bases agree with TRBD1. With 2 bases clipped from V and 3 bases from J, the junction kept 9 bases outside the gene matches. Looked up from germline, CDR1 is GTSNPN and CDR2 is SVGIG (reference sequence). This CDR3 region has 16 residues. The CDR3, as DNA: TGTGCCTGGAGTTTCCCAGGGGGCGCGGGTGGAAACACCATATATTTT. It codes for CAWSFPGGAGGNTIYF.

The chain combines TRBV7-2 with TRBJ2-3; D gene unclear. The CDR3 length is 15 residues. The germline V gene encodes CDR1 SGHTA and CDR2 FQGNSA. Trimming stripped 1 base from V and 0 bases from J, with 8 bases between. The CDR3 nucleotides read TGTGCCAGCAGCTTAGATTTCAGAAGCACAGATACGCAGTATTTT. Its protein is CASSLDFRSTDTQYF.

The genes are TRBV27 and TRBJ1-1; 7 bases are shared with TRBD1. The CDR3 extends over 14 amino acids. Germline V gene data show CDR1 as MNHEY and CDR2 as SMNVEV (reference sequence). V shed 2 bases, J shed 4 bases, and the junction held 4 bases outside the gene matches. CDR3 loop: CASSLGAGGTEAFF. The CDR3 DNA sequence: TGTGCCAGCAGTTTAGGTGCAGGGGGCACTGAAGCTTTCTTT.

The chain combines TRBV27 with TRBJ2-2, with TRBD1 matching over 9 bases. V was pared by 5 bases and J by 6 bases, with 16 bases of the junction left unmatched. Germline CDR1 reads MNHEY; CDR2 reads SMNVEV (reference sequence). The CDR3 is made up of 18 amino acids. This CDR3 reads CASSRRPPGQGGAGELFF. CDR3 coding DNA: TGTGCCAGCAGTCGACGACCGCCGGGACAGGGAGGGGCCGGGGAGCTGTTTTTT.

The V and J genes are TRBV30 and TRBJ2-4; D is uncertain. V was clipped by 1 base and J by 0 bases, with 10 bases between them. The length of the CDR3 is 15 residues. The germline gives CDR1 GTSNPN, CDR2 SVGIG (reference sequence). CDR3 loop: CAWSAPAVAKNIQYF. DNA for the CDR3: TGTGCCTGGAGTGCCCCAGCAGTAGCCAAAAACATTCAGTACTTC.

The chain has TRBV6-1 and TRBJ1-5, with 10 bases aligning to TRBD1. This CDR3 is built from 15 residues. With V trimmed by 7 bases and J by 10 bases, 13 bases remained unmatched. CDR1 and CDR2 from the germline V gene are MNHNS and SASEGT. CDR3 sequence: CASIRGGDRGAPQHF. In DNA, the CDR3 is TGTGCCAGCATCCGAGGGGGGGACAGGGGAGCCCCCCAGCATTTT.

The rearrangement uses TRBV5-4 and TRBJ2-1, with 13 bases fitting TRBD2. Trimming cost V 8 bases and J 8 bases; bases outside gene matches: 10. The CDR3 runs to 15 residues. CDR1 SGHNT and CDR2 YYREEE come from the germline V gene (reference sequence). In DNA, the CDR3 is TGTGCCAGTAGTCGACTAGCGGGAGGTGGGGATGAGCAGTTCTTC. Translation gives CASSRLAGGGDEQFF.

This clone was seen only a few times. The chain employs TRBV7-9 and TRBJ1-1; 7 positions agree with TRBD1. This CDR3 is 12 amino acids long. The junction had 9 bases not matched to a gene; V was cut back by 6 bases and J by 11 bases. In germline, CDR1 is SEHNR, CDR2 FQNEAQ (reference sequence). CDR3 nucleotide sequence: TGTGCCAGCAGTCAGGGAGGGGGCAGGGCTTTCTTT. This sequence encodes CASSQGGGRAFF.

DNA for the CDR3: TGTGCCAGCAGCTTCCCCAAGGGACTAGCGGGAGCCACCTACGAGCAGTACTTC. Residues: CASSFPKGLAGATYEQYF. This sequence joins TRBV7-9 and TRBJ2-7, with 14 bases matching TRBD2. The V segment lost 3 bases and the J segment 2 bases; nucleotides outside the gene matches: 9. This CDR3 spans 18 amino acids. Per the germline V gene, CDR1 is SEHNR and CDR2 is FQNEAQ (reference sequence).

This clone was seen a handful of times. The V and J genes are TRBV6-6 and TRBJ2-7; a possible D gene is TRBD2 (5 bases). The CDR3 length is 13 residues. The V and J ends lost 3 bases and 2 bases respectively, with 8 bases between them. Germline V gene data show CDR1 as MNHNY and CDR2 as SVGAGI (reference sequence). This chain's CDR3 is CASSYPGTYEQYF. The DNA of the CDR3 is TGTGCCAGCAGTTATCCGGGAACCTACGAGCAGTACTTC.

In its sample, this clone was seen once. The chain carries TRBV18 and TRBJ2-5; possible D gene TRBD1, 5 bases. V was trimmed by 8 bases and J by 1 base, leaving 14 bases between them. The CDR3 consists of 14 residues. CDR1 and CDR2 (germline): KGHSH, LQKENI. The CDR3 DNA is TGTGCCAGCCAAAAGGGGCCGGTCCAAGAGACCCAGTACTTC. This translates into CASQKGPVQETQYF.

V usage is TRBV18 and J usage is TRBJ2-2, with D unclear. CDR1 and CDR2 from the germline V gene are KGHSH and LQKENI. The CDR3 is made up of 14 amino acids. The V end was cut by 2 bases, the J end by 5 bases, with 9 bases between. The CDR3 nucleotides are TGTGCCAGCTCACCAGGTGTCCCAACCGGGGAGCTGTTTTTT. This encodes CASSPGVPTGELFF.

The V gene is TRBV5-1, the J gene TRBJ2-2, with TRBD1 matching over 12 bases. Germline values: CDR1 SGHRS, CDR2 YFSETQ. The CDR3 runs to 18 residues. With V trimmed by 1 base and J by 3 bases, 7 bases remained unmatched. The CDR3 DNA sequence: TGCGCCAGCAGCTTGCAGTCCGGGACAGGGGGCTACACCGGGGAGCTGTTTTTT. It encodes CASSLQSGTGGYTGELFF.

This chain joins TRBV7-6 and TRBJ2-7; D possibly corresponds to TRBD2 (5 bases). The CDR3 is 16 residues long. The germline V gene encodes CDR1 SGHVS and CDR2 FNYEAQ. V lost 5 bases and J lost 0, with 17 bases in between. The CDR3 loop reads CASSPRGPRGSYEQYF. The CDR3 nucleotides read TGTGCCAGCAGCCCCCGAGGGCCCCGGGGCTCCTACGAGCAGTACTTC.

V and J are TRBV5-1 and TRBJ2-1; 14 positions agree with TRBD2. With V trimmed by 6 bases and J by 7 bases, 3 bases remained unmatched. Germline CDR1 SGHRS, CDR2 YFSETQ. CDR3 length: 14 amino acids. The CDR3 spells CASIGTSGSNEQFF. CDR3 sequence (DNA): TGCGCCAGCATCGGGACTAGCGGGAGTAATGAGCAGTTCTTC.

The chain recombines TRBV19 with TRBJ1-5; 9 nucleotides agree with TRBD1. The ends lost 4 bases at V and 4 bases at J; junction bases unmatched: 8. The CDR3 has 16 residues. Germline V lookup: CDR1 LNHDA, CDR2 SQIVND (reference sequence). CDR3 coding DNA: TGTGCCAGTAGTACCCTGGCCGGGACAGGGAATCAGCCCCAGCATTTT. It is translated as CASSTLAGTGNQPQHF.

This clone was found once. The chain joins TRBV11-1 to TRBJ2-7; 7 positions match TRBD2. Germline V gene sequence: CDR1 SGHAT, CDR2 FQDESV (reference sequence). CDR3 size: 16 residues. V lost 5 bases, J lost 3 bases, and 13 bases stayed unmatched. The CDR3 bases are TGTGCCAGCAGCCACGTGATGGGGAGGGCGAGCTACGAGCAGTACTTC. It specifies CASSHVMGRASYEQYF.

The DNA for the CDR3 is TGTGCCAGCGATCGAAGTTTGGGAGTCAGGAATGAGCAGTTCTTC. Translating gives CASDRSLGVRNEQFF. This sequence joins TRBV2 and TRBJ2-1; the D gene is possibly TRBD2 (5 bases). The V end was cut by 8 bases, the J end by 7 bases, with 21 bases between. This CDR3 region has 15 residues. The V gene's germline CDR1 is SNHLY and CDR2 FYNNEI.

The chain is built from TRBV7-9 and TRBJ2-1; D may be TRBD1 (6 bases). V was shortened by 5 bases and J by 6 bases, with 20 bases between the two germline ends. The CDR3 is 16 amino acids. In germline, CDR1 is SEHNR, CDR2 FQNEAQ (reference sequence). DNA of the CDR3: TGTGCCAGCAGCGACCGACCTACACAGGGCCGCAATGAGCAGTTCTTC. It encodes CASSDRPTQGRNEQFF.

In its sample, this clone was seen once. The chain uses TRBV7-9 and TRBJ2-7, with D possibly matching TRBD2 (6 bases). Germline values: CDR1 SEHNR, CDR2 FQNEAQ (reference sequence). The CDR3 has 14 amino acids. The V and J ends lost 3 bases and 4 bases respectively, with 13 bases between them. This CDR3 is CASSFRTKTYEQYF. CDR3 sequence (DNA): TGTGCCAGCAGCTTTAGGACTAAGACGTACGAGCAGTACTTC.

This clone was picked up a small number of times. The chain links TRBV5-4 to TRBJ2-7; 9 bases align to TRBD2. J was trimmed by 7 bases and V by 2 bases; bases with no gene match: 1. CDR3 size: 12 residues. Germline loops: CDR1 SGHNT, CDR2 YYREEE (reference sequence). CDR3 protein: CASSLAGGEQYF. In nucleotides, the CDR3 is TGTGCCAGCAGCTTAGCGGGAGGTGAGCAGTACTTC.

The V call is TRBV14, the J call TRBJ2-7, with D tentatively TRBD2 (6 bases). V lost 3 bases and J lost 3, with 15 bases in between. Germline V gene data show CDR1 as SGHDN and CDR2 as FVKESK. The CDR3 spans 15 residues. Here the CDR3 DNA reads TGTGCCAGCAGCCACCCTTTGGAGGGCCTCTACGAGCAGTACTTC. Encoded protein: CASSHPLEGLYEQYF.

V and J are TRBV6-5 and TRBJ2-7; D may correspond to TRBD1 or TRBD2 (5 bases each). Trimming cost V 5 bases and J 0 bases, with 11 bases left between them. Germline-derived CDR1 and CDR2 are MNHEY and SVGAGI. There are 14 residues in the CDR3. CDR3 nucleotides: TGTGCCAGCAGTCGGGGCCCCAGCTCCTACGAGCAGTACTTC. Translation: CASSRGPSSYEQYF.

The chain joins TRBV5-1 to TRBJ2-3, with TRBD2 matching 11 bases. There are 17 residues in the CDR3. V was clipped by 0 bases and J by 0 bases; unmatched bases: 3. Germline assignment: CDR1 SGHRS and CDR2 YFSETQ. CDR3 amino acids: CASSLGLAGHSTDTQYF. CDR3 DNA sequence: TGCGCCAGCAGCTTGGGACTAGCGGGGCATAGCACAGATACGCAGTATTTT.

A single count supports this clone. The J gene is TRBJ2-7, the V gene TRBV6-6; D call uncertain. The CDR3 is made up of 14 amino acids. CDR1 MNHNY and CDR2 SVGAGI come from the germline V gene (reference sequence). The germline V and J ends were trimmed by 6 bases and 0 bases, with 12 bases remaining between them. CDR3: CASSLAPVSYEQYF. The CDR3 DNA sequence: TGTGCCAGCAGCCTCGCTCCTGTCTCCTACGAGCAGTACTTC.

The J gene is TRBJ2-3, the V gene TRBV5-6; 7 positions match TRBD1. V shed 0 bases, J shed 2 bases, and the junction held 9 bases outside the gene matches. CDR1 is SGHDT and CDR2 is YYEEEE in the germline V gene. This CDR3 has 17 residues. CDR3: CASSLEVTGSATDTQYF. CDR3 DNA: TGTGCCAGCAGCTTGGAGGTGACAGGGAGTGCCACAGATACGCAGTATTTT.

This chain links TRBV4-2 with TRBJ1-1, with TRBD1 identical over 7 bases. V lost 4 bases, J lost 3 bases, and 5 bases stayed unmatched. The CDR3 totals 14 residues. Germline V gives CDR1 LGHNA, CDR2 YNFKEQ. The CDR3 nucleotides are TGTGCCAGCAGCCGAGACAGGGTGGACACTGAAGCTTTCTTT. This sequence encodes CASSRDRVDTEAFF.

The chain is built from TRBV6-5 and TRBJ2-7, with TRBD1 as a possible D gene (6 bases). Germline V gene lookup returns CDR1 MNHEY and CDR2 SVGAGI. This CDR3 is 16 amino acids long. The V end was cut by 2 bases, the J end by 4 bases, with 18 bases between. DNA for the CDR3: TGTGCCAGCAGTTACCACCTACAGGGTTCAAAATACGAGCAGTACTTC. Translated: CASSYHLQGSKYEQYF.

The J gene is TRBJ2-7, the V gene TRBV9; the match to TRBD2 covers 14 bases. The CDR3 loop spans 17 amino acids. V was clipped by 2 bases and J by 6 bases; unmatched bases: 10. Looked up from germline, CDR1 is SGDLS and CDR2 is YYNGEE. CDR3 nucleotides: TGTGCCAGCAGCGTCGATCCTGGGACTAGCGGGAGTAGCGAGCAGTACTTC. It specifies CASSVDPGTSGSSEQYF. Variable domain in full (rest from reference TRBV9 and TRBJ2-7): DSGVTQTPKHLITATGQRVTLRCSPRSGDLSVYWYQQSLDQGLQFLIQYYNGEERAKGNILERFSAQQFPDLHSELNLSSLELGDSALYFCASSVDPGTSGSSEQYFGPGTRLTVT.

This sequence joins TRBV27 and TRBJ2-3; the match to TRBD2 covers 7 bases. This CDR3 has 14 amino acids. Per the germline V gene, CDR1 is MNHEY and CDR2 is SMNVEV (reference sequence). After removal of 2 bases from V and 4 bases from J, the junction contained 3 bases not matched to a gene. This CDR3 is CASSLTGGADTQYF. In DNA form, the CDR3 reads TGTGCCAGCAGTTTAACGGGAGGCGCAGATACGCAGTATTTT.